The 31 T cell receptor beta chains below all came from one sample that was sequenced in a study of T cell repertoires in cytomegalovirus infection. Via MiXCR, TCRdb re-called the reads, giving one row per CDR3 protein. The table records some 310,000 distinct CDR3 sequences, just under 25% of them present only once. These receptors lack a known antigen. The sample here was cultured PBMCs, taken from culture after CMV antigen stimulation. These receptors came from a human donor in good health (CMV status not recorded). Some clones in this sample may be carry-over from other donors' samples.

The gene calls are TRBV10-3 and TRBJ2-1; D call uncertain. The V end was cut by 4 bases, the J end by 1 base, with 8 bases between. The CDR3 is 14 amino acids. Germline V gene sequence: CDR1 ENHRY, CDR2 SYGVKD. For the CDR3, the DNA is TGTGCCATCAGTGCACGAGTGTCCTACAATGAGCAGTTCTTC. This sequence encodes CAISARVSYNEQFF.

This clonotype was detected a few times. This rearrangement joins TRBV12-3 or TRBV12-4 to TRBJ2-5; 8 bases agree with TRBD2. Germline trimming cut 5 bases from V and 5 bases from J; bases unmatched to any gene: 10. The CDR3 spans 15 residues. CDR3 nucleotides: TGTGCCAGCAGTCCCGGGGGGGGGCGGGGGGAGACCCAGTACTTC. The encoded protein is CASSPGGGRGETQYF.

The sample holds many counts of this clonotype. This chain uses TRBV6-6 with TRBJ2-1; D may be TRBD1 or TRBD2 (5 bases each). In germline, CDR1 is MNHNY, CDR2 SVGAGI (reference sequence). CDR3 length equals 13 residues. The ends were cut back, 2 bases at V and 8 bases at J, with 10 bases in the middle. For the CDR3, the DNA is TGTGCCAGCAGTTACATCAGGGACCATGAGCAGTTCTTC. Residues: CASSYIRDHEQFF.

The chain is built from TRBV20-1 and TRBJ1-2; D gene ambiguous. This CDR3 comprises 12 residues. CDR1 is DFQATT, CDR2 SNEGSKA, per germline (reference sequence). The CDR3 sequence is CRIMGGPYGYTF. CDR3 sequence (DNA): TGCAGGATTATGGGCGGACCCTATGGCTACACCTTC.

This clonotype appeared a few times. The V gene is TRBV11-2, the J gene TRBJ2-7, with D hard to call. This CDR3 is built from 13 residues. Per the germline V gene, CDR1 is SGHAT and CDR2 is FQNNGV. V was clipped by 0 bases and J by 5 bases, with 8 bases between them. As DNA, the CDR3 is TGTGCCAGCAGCTTAGACTATAACCACGAGCAGTACTTC. Protein sequence: CASSLDYNHEQYF.

V usage is TRBV12-3 or TRBV12-4 and J usage is TRBJ1-6; D gene uncertain. Trimming pared 5 bases from V and 0 bases from J, leaving 11 bases between. This CDR3 has 16 amino acids. The CDR3 DNA sequence: TGTGCCAGCAGTCCCGACAAGAGCTCCTATAATTCACCCCTCCACTTT. Residues: CASSPDKSSYNSPLHF.

This clonotype occurred a few times. V usage is TRBV10-3 and J usage is TRBJ2-7, with 9 bases lining up with TRBD2. The V and J ends lost 2 bases and 7 bases, in that order; junction bases with no gene match: 3. Looked up from germline, CDR1 is ENHRY and CDR2 is SYGVKD. The CDR3 runs to 13 residues. CDR3 nucleotides: TGTGCCATCAGTGAGCCCGGACTAGCGGAGCAGTACTTC. The encoded protein is CAISEPGLAEQYF.

The rearrangement links TRBV12-3 or TRBV12-4 to TRBJ2-6; the D gene could be TRBD1 or TRBD2 (5 bases each). This CDR3 region has 15 residues. Trimming shortened V by 4 bases and J by 2 bases, and 9 bases separated the two germline ends. The CDR3 loop reads CASSSRGTGANVLTF. DNA for the CDR3: TGTGCCAGCAGTTCCCGGGGCACTGGGGCCAACGTCCTGACTTTC.

In this sample, this clonotype turned up a few times. The genes are TRBV4-1 and TRBJ2-3; 7 positions match TRBD2. Trimming at V came to 1 base and at J to 3 bases, leaving 13 bases not matched to a gene. The CDR3 extends over 18 amino acids. Germline V gene data show CDR1 as MGHRA and CDR2 as YSYEKL. This CDR3 reads CASSQGGPGTTGTDTQYF. The CDR3 DNA reads TGCGCCAGCAGCCAAGGAGGGCCCGGGACTACCGGAACAGATACGCAGTATTTT.

This clonotype has more than one count but fewer than ten. The chain carries TRBV11-3 and TRBJ2-1, with D unresolved. Germline values: CDR1 SGHNT, CDR2 YENEEA. The V gene lost 6 bases and the J gene lost 6 bases, with 6 bases spanning the gap. This CDR3 spans 11 amino acids. CDR3 coding DNA: TGTGCCAGCAGGGAGAGCAATGAGCAGTTCTTC. Amino acids: CASRESNEQFF.

This clonotype came up once. The genes are TRBV20-1 and TRBJ2-7; maybe TRBD2 (6 bases). The CDR3 spans 13 residues. The germline V and J ends were trimmed by 5 bases and 3 bases, with 14 bases remaining between them. In germline, CDR1 is DFQATT, CDR2 SNEGSKA (reference sequence). The CDR3 nucleotides read TGCAGTGCTCCCCGACGGGGGATCTACGAGCAGTACTTC. Residues: CSAPRRGIYEQYF.

The rearrangement links TRBV12-3 or TRBV12-4 to TRBJ1-5; 10 bases agree with TRBD1. V gave up 5 bases and J gave up 2 bases; unmatched junction bases: 6. The CDR3 extends over 16 amino acids. This chain's CDR3 is CASSPPGTGGNQPQHF. The CDR3 DNA is TGTGCCAGCAGTCCGCCCGGGACAGGGGGCAATCAGCCCCAGCATTTT.

The rearrangement links TRBV4-1 to TRBJ2-3; TRBD1 matches 8 bases. This CDR3 contains 17 residues. CDR1 and CDR2 from the germline V gene are MGHRA and YSYEKL. V lost 0 bases, J lost 1 base, and 6 bases stayed unmatched. This CDR3 reads CASSQDPQDRGTDTQYF. CDR3 bases: TGCGCCAGCAGCCAAGATCCTCAGGACAGGGGCACAGATACGCAGTATTTT.

The V and J genes are TRBV20-1 and TRBJ2-7; D remains ambiguous. From germline, CDR1 is DFQATT and CDR2 SNEGSKA (reference sequence). The CDR3 contains 13 residues. Trimming left V 5 bases short and J 0 bases short, with 11 bases between. CDR3 DNA: TGCAGTGCTGCTTCGGAAGGCTCCTACGAGCAGTACGTC. Translating it yields CSAASEGSYEQYV.

This chain uses TRBV27 with TRBJ1-1, with D perhaps TRBD1 (6 bases). V was clipped by 3 bases and J by 0 bases, with 14 bases between them. Germline V CDR1 and CDR2: MNHEY, SMNVEV (reference sequence). This CDR3 has 16 residues. The CDR3 DNA is TGTGCCAGCAGTTTCCAGGGGTTCGGGATGAACACTGAAGCTTTCTTT. Protein product: CASSFQGFGMNTEAFF.

The chain uses TRBV5-6 and TRBJ1-1, with D possibly TRBD1 on 6 matching bases. There are 13 residues in the CDR3. Germline V lookup: CDR1 SGHDT, CDR2 YYEEEE. Trimming removed 2 bases from V and 7 bases from J, with 12 bases in between. Here the CDR3 reads CASSLRGPLEAFF. In DNA form, the CDR3 reads TGTGCCAGCAGCTTACGGGGGCCCCTTGAAGCTTTCTTT. The full variable domain, completed using reference TRBV5-6 and TRBJ1-1, is DAGVTQSPTHLIKTRGQQVTLRCSPKSGHDTVSWYQQALGQGPQFIFQYYEEEERQRGNFPDRFSGHQFPNYSSELNVNALLLGDSALYLCASSLRGPLEAFFGQGTRLTVV.

The chain couples TRBV20-1 to TRBJ1-5, with D uncertain. Germline lookup yields CDR1 DFQATT and CDR2 SNEGSKA (reference sequence). The CDR3 contains 12 residues. With 4 bases removed from V and 7 bases from J, the gap between germline ends came to 11 bases. The CDR3 nucleotides are TGCAGTGCTAATAGGGCTGGGCAGCCCCAGCATTTT. Amino acid sequence: CSANRAGQPQHF.

This rearrangement joins TRBV18 to TRBJ2-5; 9 nucleotides line up with TRBD2. Per the germline V gene, CDR1 is KGHSH and CDR2 is LQKENI. J gave up 5 bases and V 3 bases, and 7 bases lay outside the gene matches. The CDR3 sequence is 15 residues long. The chain's CDR3 is CASSPSGTSLETQYF. DNA of the CDR3: TGTGCCAGCTCACCCTCCGGGACTAGCTTGGAGACCCAGTACTTC.

This clonotype was seen more than once but under ten times. This rearrangement joins TRBV20-1 to TRBJ2-1, with D perhaps matching TRBD2 (6 bases). CDR1 is DFQATT, CDR2 SNEGSKA, per germline (reference sequence). This CDR3 is 13 amino acids long. Trimming shortened V by 6 bases and J by 7 bases, and 16 bases separated the two germline ends. As DNA, the CDR3 is TGCAGTGCCCTACCGTTAGCGGTGAATGAGCAGTTCTTC. This translates into CSALPLAVNEQFF.

At least ten counts were recorded for this clonotype. The chain is built from TRBV7-9 and TRBJ2-1; a weak D match, TRBD1 (6 bases). Germline assignment: CDR1 SEHNR and CDR2 FQNEAQ (reference sequence). The CDR3 is made up of 15 amino acids. V was trimmed by 7 bases and J by 0 bases, leaving 13 bases between them. In DNA form, the CDR3 reads TGTGCCAGCACCCGAGGGGGAGTCTCCTACAATGAGCAGTTCTTC. This sequence encodes CASTRGGVSYNEQFF. Combining the CDR3 with reference TRBV7-9 and TRBJ2-1 gives the whole variable domain DTGVSQNPRHKITKRGQNVTFRCDPISEHNRLYWYRQTLGQGPEFLTYFQNEAQLEKSRLLSDRFSAERPKGSFSTLEIQRTEQGDSAMYLCASTRGGVSYNEQFFGPGTRLTVL.

On this clonotype: Possible read error: a much larger clone is one base away. The CDR3 spells CARSLDLLAGADTQYF. CDR3 sequence (DNA): TGTGCCAGGAGCTTAGATTTACTCGCGGGAGCCGATACGCAGTATTTT. This rearrangement joins TRBV7-3 to TRBJ2-3, with 7 bases matching TRBD2. Looked up from germline, CDR1 is SGHTA and CDR2 is FQGTGA. The CDR3 contains 16 residues.

The table lists this clonotype with a few counts. J is TRBJ1-5 and V is TRBV19; D ambiguous. The V gene lost 5 bases and the J gene lost 5 bases, with 10 bases spanning the gap. Germline V gene lookup returns CDR1 LNHDA and CDR2 SQIVND (reference sequence). The CDR3 covers 13 residues. The CDR3 here is CASSLGTYQPQHF. The DNA of the CDR3 is TGTGCCAGTAGTCTGGGCACCTATCAGCCCCAGCATTTT.

This clonotype occurred a few times. V usage is TRBV7-3 and J usage is TRBJ2-3; D is possibly TRBD2 (5 bases). Looked up from germline, CDR1 is SGHTA and CDR2 is FQGTGA. The V end lost 4 bases, the J end lost 5 bases, and 25 bases lay between the germline ends. The CDR3 runs 18 residues. This CDR3 reads CASSSPPGLPNGRDTQYF. CDR3 bases: TGTGCCAGCAGCTCCCCCCCGGGCCTACCTAATGGGAGAGATACGCAGTATTTT.

The sample holds a few counts of this clonotype. This chain joins TRBV2 and TRBJ2-6, with TRBD2 matching 11 bases. Germline CDR1 SNHLY, CDR2 FYNNEI. V dropped 6 bases and J dropped 0; count of bases not matched to a gene: 7. This CDR3 is 18 amino acids long. CDR3 coding DNA: TGTGCCAGCAGGACTGGGACTAGCGGATACTCTGGGGCCAACGTCCTGACTTTC. Protein product: CASRTGTSGYSGANVLTF.

V usage is TRBV4-1 and J usage is TRBJ1-3; tentative D call: TRBD1 (6 bases). V lost 4 bases and J lost 0, with 13 bases in between. Germline CDR1 and CDR2: MGHRA and YSYEKL. The CDR3 runs 16 residues. The CDR3 DNA reads TGCGCCAGCAGCCCCCGGACAGCTCGCTCTGGAAACACCATATATTTT. This translates into CASSPRTARSGNTIYF.

The chain couples TRBV6-8 to TRBJ2-7, with a weak D call TRBD1 (6 bases). The germline V gene has CDR1 MNHGY and CDR2 SAAAGT. The V and J ends lost 7 bases and 2 bases respectively, with 9 bases between them. The CDR3 is made up of 12 amino acids. CDR3 sequence: CASMTGAYEQYF. The CDR3 DNA sequence: TGTGCCAGCATGACAGGAGCCTACGAGCAGTACTTC.

The V gene is TRBV27, the J gene TRBJ1-1; TRBD1 aligns across 7 bases. The J segment lost 4 bases and the V segment lost 4 bases, leaving 6 bases of the junction unmatched. CDR3 length equals 14 residues. Germline CDR1 and CDR2: MNHEY and SMNVEV (reference sequence). The CDR3 region is CASSSPGTATEAFF. CDR3 sequence (DNA): TGTGCCAGCAGTTCCCCCGGGACAGCCACTGAAGCTTTCTTT.

The chain recombines TRBV27 with TRBJ2-3, with D unclear. CDR3 length equals 14 residues. Trimming stripped 3 bases from V and 5 bases from J, with 12 bases between. The germline V gene has CDR1 MNHEY and CDR2 SMNVEV (reference sequence). The CDR3 DNA sequence: TGTGCCAGCAGTTTCAAACCTCTGGGAGATACGCAGTATTTT. The encoded protein is CASSFKPLGDTQYF.

This clonotype was seen a handful of times. The chain uses TRBV7-9 and TRBJ1-1, with 8 bases lining up with TRBD1. The CDR3 sequence is 16 residues long. With 3 bases clipped from V and 1 base from J, the junction kept 7 bases outside the gene matches. Looked up from germline, CDR1 is SEHNR and CDR2 is FQNEAQ (reference sequence). This CDR3 is CASSLAGGSGNTEAFF. CDR3 DNA: TGTGCCAGCAGCTTGGCAGGGGGCTCTGGGAACACTGAAGCTTTCTTT.

This clonotype was counted only a few times. V usage is TRBV27 and J usage is TRBJ2-3, with TRBD1 matching 7 bases. Germline CDR1 reads MNHEY; CDR2 reads SMNVEV (reference sequence). V shed 5 bases, J shed 4 bases, and the junction held 24 bases outside the gene matches. The CDR3 contains 20 residues. CDR3 protein: CASSTQGVQGLRLVSDTQYF. CDR3 DNA: TGTGCCAGCAGTACCCAGGGGGTTCAGGGATTAAGGCTAGTCTCAGATACGCAGTATTTT.

This clonotype has ten or more counts. The V call is TRBV7-2, the J call TRBJ2-7, with 8 bases identical to TRBD1. The CDR3 runs 15 residues. CDR1 SGHTA and CDR2 FQGNSA come from the germline V gene. The V and J ends lost 5 bases and 0 bases, in that order; junction bases with no gene match: 6. The CDR3 here is CASSIGDRPSYEQYV. For the CDR3, the DNA is TGTGCCAGCAGCATCGGGGACAGGCCCTCCTACGAGCAGTACGTC.